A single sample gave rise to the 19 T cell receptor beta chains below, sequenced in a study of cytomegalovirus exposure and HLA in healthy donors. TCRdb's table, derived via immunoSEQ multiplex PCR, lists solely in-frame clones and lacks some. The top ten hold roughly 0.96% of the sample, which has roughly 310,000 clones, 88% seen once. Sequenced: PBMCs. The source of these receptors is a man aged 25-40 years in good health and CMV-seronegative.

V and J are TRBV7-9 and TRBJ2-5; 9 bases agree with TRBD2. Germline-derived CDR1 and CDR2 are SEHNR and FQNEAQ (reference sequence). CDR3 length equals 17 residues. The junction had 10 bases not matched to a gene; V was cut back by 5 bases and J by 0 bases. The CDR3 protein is CASSRRAGGVDQETQYF. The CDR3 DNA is TGTGCCAGCAGCCGTCGGGCGGGAGGGGTTGACCAAGAGACCCAGTACTTC.

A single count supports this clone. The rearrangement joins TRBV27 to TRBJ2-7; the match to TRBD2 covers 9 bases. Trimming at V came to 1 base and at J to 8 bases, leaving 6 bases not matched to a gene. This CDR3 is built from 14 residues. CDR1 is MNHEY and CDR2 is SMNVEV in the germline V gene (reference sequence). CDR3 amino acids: CASSLFGGGAQQYF. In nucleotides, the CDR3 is TGTGCCAGCAGTTTATTCGGCGGGGGGGCTCAGCAGTACTTC.

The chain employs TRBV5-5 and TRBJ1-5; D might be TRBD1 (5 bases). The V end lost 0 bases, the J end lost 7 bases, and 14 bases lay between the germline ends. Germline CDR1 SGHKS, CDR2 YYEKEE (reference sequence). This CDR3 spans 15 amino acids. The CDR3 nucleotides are TGTGCCAGCAGCTTGGAATCAGGGCCCAGGCAGCCCCAGCATTTT. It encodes CASSLESGPRQPQHF.

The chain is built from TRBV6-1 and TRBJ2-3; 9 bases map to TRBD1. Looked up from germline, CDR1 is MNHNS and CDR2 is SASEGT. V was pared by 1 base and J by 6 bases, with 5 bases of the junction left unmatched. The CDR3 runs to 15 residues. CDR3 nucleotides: TGTGCCAGCAGTGAAGAGACAGGGGGTTTGGATACGCAGTATTTT. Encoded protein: CASSEETGGLDTQYF.

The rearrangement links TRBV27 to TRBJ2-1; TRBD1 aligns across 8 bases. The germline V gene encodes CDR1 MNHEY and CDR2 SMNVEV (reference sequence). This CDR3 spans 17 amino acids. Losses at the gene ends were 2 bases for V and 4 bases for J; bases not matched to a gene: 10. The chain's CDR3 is CASSLERGRGLYNEQFF. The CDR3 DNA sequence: TGTGCCAGCAGTTTAGAACGGGGCAGGGGGCTTTACAATGAGCAGTTCTTC.

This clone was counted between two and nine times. CDR3 nucleotide sequence: TGTGCCAGCAGCTTGAAGGGAGGTGGCTACACCTTC. Its translation is CASSLKGGGYTF. The rearrangement links TRBV5-6 to TRBJ1-2; D is undetermined. This CDR3 is 12 amino acids long. The germline V gene has CDR1 SGHDT and CDR2 YYEEEE. The V gene lost 1 base and the J gene lost 7 bases, with 8 bases spanning the gap.

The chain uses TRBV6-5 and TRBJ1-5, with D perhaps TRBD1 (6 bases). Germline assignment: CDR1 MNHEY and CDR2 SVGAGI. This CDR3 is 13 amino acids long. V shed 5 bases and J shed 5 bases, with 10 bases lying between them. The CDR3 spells CASSQYRDQPQHF. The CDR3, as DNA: TGTGCCAGCAGTCAATACAGGGATCAGCCCCAGCATTTT.

In nucleotides, the CDR3 is TGCGCCAGCAGCCGGGGACTCCCTAACTATGGCTACACCTTC. Translated: CASSRGLPNYGYTF. The genes are TRBV5-1 and TRBJ1-2; D is possibly TRBD1 (5 bases). Looked up from germline, CDR1 is SGHRS and CDR2 is YFSETQ. V lost 4 bases and J lost 0, with 10 bases in between. The CDR3 covers 14 residues.

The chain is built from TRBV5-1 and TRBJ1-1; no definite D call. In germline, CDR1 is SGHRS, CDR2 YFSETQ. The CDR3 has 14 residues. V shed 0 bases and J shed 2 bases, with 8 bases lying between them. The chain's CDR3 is CASSLVVFNTEAFF. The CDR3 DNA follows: TGCGCCAGCAGCTTGGTAGTTTTTAACACTGAAGCTTTCTTT.

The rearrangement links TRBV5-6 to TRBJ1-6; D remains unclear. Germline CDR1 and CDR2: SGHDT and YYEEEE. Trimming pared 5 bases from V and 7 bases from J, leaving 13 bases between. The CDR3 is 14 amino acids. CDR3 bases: TGTGCCAGCAGTTTACCCCAGGTCAATTCACCCCTCCACTTT. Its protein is CASSLPQVNSPLHF.

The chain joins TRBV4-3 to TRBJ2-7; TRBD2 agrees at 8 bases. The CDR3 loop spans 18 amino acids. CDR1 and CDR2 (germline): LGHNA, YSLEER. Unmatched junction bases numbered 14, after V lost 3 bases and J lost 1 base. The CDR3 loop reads CASSQRTASAGGSYEQYF. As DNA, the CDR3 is TGCGCCAGCAGCCAGAGGACAGCTTCCGCGGGAGGTTCCTACGAGCAGTACTTC.

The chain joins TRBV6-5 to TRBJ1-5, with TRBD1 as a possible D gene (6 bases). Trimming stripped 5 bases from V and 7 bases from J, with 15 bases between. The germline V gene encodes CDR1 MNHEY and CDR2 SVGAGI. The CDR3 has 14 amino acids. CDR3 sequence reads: CASSQGRQGQPQHF. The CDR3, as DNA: TGTGCCAGCAGTCAAGGCCGTCAGGGGCAGCCCCAGCATTTT.

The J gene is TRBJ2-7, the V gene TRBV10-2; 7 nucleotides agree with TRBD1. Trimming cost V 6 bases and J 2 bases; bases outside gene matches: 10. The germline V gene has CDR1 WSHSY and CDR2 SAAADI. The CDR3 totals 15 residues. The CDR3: CASRETLGQAYEQYF. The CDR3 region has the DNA TGCGCCAGCAGGGAGACCCTAGGACAGGCCTACGAGCAGTACTTC.

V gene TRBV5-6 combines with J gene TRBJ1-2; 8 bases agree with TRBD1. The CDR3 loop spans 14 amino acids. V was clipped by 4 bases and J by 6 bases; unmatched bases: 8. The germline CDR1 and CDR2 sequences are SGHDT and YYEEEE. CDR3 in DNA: TGTGCCAGCAGCGCGGACAGGGCTGTCAATGGCTACACCTTC. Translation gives CASSADRAVNGYTF.

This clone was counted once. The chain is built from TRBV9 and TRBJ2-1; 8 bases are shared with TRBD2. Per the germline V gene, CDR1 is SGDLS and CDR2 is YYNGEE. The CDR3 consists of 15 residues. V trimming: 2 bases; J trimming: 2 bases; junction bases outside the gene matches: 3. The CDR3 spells CASSVTAGAYNEQFF. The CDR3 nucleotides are TGTGCCAGCAGCGTGACAGCGGGGGCCTACAATGAGCAGTTCTTC.

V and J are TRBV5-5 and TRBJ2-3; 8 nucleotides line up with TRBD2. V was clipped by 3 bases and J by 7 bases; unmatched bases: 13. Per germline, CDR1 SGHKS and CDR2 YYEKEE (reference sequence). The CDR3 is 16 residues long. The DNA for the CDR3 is TGTGCCAGCAGCTACTTTACTAGCGGAGGGAGAAATACGCAGTATTTT. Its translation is CASSYFTSGGRNTQYF. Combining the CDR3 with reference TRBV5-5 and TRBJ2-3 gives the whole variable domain DAGVTQSPTHLIKTRGQQVTLRCSPISGHKSVSWYQQVLGQGPQFIFQYYEKEERGRGNFPDRFSARQFPNYSSELNVNALLLGDSALYLCASSYFTSGGRNTQYFGPGTRLTVL.

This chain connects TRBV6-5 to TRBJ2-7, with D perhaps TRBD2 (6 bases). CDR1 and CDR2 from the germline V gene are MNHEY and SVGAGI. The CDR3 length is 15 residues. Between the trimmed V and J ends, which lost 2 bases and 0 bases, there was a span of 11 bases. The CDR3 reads CASSYGDGSSYEQYF. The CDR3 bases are TGTGCCAGCAGTTACGGGGACGGGAGCTCCTACGAGCAGTACTTC.

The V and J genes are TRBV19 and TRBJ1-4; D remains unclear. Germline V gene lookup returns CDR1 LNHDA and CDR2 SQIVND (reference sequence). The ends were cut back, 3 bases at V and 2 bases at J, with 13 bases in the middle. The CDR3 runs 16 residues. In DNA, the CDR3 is TGTGCCAGTAGTATTTTAAAGGGAGGTACTAATGAAAAACTGTTTTTT. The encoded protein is CASSILKGGTNEKLFF.

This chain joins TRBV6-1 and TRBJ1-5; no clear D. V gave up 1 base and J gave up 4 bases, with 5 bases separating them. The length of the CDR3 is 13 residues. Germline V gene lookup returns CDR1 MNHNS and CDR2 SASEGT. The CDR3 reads CASSEDENQPQHF. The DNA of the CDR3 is TGTGCCAGCAGTGAAGACGAGAATCAGCCCCAGCATTTT.